The clone carrying this T cell receptor beta chain was observed a single time. Its target is unknown. Vbeta (60) and Jbeta (13) primers were used in the PCR. Clones were sequenced by immunoSEQ multiplex PCR, and TCRdb holds only the in-frame ones, with some missing. Among about 150,000 clones listed, around 72% were seen once. The data are from a study of cytomegalovirus exposure and HLA in healthy donors. CDR3 length: 15 amino acids. The junction had 6 bases not matched to a gene; V was cut back by 4 bases and J by 0 bases. Looked up from germline, CDR1 is SGHRS and CDR2 is YFSETQ. Study conclusions and caveats: The authors reported that TCR beta sequences could predict HLA-A and HLA-B alleles. These predictions were accurate for most subjects in the first cohort. Cytomegalovirus status, reportedly, was diagnosed with high specificity and sensitivity by the classifier. Clonal expansion was found to be greater in HLA-associated TCR beta chains than in equally common others in a later analysis.

The sequence was obtained from a woman aged 40-49 years in good health and CMV-seropositive. The chain is built from TRBV5-1 and TRBJ1-1, with 7 nucleotides matching TRBD1. Sequenced input: PBMCs. The CDR3 DNA reads as TGCGCCAGCAGCCAAGGACAGGCAATGAACACTGAAGCTTTCTTT. This translates into CASSQGQAMNTEAFF.